This T cell receptor (beta chain) is drawn from a study of shared clonotypes between healthy human individuals. Study results and caveats: A generally larger estimated richness was seen in naive subsets than in memory subsets.

Naive CD8 cells, CD45RO-negative and positively selected for CCR7, excluded terminally differentiated effector memory CD45RA+ cells. Authors' analysis steps: ImmunoSEQ output lacked quality scores and full-length reads, limiting matched filtering. Assay: immunoSEQ multiplex PCR; the TCRdb copy retains only in-frame clones and omits some. V, J and clone size are taken as reported in that table, and D and trimming were inferred from the DNA itself. The sample has about 590,000 clones, less than 97% seen once; the top ten hold 0.11%. This clone has only one observation. The antigen remains undetermined. Unmatched junction bases numbered 7, after V lost 6 bases and J lost 4 bases. Germline V gene data show CDR1 as SQVTM and CDR2 as ANQGSEA. The CDR3 loop spans 13 amino acids.

The receptor comes from a woman between 25 and 40 years old in good health. The V call is TRBV29-1, the J call TRBJ2-5; TRBD2 matches at 8 bases. Source material: naive CD8+ T cells sorted from blood. Here the CDR3 reads CSVPASGLETQYF. CDR3 nucleotides: TGCAGCGTCCCAGCTAGCGGGTTAGAGACCCAGTACTTC.